This T cell receptor beta chain stems from a study of blood T cell repertoires in COVID-19. About the research overall: Italy, Spain and the United States were the sources of the convalescent and acute COVID-19 samples. Sources were T cells, B-cell-depleted T cells, or PBMCs; the material itself was cDNA or gDNA.

How the authors handled the data: Using reference gene primer amplification, nucleated cell counts were estimated. Clones were read by immunoSEQ multiplex PCR, and TCRdb kept only the in-frame ones, dropping some. Clone size and V and J calls were adopted from that table, with D and trimming inferred from the DNA. The table lists 60,000 to 65,000 clones, 65% to 80% of them singletons. The source material was peripheral blood. The receptor was derived from an elderly woman with active or convalescent COVID-19.

The chain's CDR3 is CASSLLGYGPSGTGELFF. DNA of the CDR3: TGTGCCAGCAGCTTGCTCGGGTATGGCCCCTCGGGCACCGGGGAGCTGTTTTTT. This chain links TRBV5-5 with TRBJ2-2; D gene uncertain. Trimming removed 1 base from V and 4 bases from J, with 20 bases in between. Per germline, CDR1 SGHKS and CDR2 YYEKEE (reference sequence). CDR3 length: 18 residues. Together with reference TRBV5-5 and TRBJ2-2, the CDR3 gives the full variable domain: DAGVTQSPTHLIKTRGQQVTLRCSPISGHKSVSWYQQVLGQGPQFIFQYYEKEERGRGNFPDRFSARQFPNYSSELNVNALLLGDSALYLCASSLLGYGPSGTGELFFGEGSRLTVL.